This is a list of T cell receptor beta chains from one sample in a study of technical replicates of blood from a handful of donors. The method was immunoSEQ multiplex PCR; TCRdb's version includes in-frame clones alone and lacks a portion of them. The repertoire includes some 80,000 clones, around 97% of them detected once, and more than 0.15% sits in the top ten. Sequencing was carried out using T cells isolated from PBMCs. The receptors here all came from a human donor in good health. Both conserved end residues are part of each CDR3. D genes are given only for firm matches. For some rows the clone size is stated as once, few or many, or as a class when expanded; others skip it.

clone_size,v_call,d_call,j_call,cdr3_length,cdr3_aa,cdr3_nt
-,TRBV5-1,-,TRBJ1-1,13,CASSLGQASGAFF,TGCGCCAGCAGCTTGGGGCAGGCCTCGGGGGCTTTCTTT
-,TRBV5-6,-,TRBJ2-7,14,CASSSGGTSYEQYF,TGTGCCAGCAGCTCCGGCGGAACCTCCTACGAGCAGTACTTC
-,TRBV4-1,TRBD1,TRBJ2-1,16,CASSQGSQGAQYEQFF,TGCGCCAGCAGCCAAGGGTCCCAGGGGGCGCAATATGAGCAGTTCTTC
-,TRBV4-1,-,TRBJ1-5,17,CASSPGLLQVSNQPQHF,TGCGCCAGCAGCCCAGGATTACTACAGGTTAGCAATCAGCCCCAGCATTTT
once,TRBV28,TRBD1,TRBJ1-2,13,CASSLGTGNGYTF,TGTGCCAGCAGTTTAGGGACAGGGAATGGCTACACCTTC
-,TRBV19,TRBD1,TRBJ2-3,14,CASSWGQGADTQYF,TGTGCCAGTAGTTGGGGACAGGGTGCAGATACGCAGTATTTT
-,TRBV11-2,-,TRBJ1-6,15,CASSLDIGVDSPLHF,TGTGCCAGCAGCTTAGATATCGGGGTGGATTCACCCCTCCACTTT
-,TRBV11-2,-,TRBJ1-5,17,CASSLGFPGVGGQPQHF,TGTGCCAGCAGCTTGGGCTTTCCGGGGGTTGGAGGTCAGCCCCAGCATTTT
once,TRBV5-1,-,TRBJ2-3,14,CASSLGESTDTQYF,TGCGCCAGCAGCCTCGGGGAAAGCACAGATACGCAGTATTTT
-,TRBV27,TRBD2,TRBJ2-1,17,CASSLGTSGRGWNEQFF,TGTGCCAGCAGTTTGGGGACTAGCGGGAGGGGGTGGAATGAGCAGTTCTTC
few,TRBV5-4,-,TRBJ1-1,15,CASSPQGLSNTEAFF,TGTGCCAGCAGCCCCCAGGGACTCTCGAACACTGAAGCTTTCTTT
-,TRBV19,-,TRBJ2-2,15,CASSIASDITGELFF,TGTGCCAGTAGTATTGCTAGCGACATTACCGGGGAGCTGTTTTTT
-,TRBV4-1,-,TRBJ1-5,14,CASSLERFLRPQHF,TGCGCCAGCAGCCTAGAGCGGTTCTTAAGGCCCCAGCATTTT
-,TRBV9,TRBD1,TRBJ2-7,15,CASSVAGQGHYEQYF,TGTGCCAGCAGCGTAGCTGGACAGGGTCACTACGAGCAGTACTTC
-,TRBV25-1,-,TRBJ1-1,16,CASSEYDSRMNTEAFF,TGTGCCAGCAGTGAATACGACAGCCGCATGAACACTGAAGCTTTCTTT
-,TRBV5-8,TRBD1,TRBJ1-2,15,CASSSPGTVRAPYTF,TGTGCCAGCAGTAGCCCTGGGACAGTCCGAGCACCCTACACCTTC
-,TRBV28,-,TRBJ1-5,15,CASRAGGGGNQPQHF,TGTGCCAGCAGAGCAGGAGGTGGGGGCAATCAGCCCCAGCATTTT
-,TRBV30,-,TRBJ2-1,13,CAWSVNSLNEQFF,TGTGCCTGGAGTGTAAACAGCTTGAATGAGCAGTTCTTC
-,TRBV5-4,-,TRBJ2-1,14,CASSLGPQGNEQFF,TGTGCCAGCAGCTTGGGGCCACAGGGTAATGAGCAGTTCTTC
-,TRBV28,-,TRBJ1-1,13,CASSLSSGVIAFF,TGTGCCAGCAGTTTGAGCTCGGGGGTTATAGCTTTCTTT
-,TRBV28,-,TRBJ2-6,15,CASTANSAGANVLTF,TGTGCCAGCACAGCGAACTCGGCTGGGGCCAACGTCCTGACTTTC
-,TRBV4-2,-,TRBJ1-4,18,CASSQDEVSPSRGEKLFF,TGTGCCAGCAGCCAAGATGAAGTTTCGCCGTCTCGGGGGGAAAAACTGTTTTTT
-,TRBV25-1,TRBD1,TRBJ1-2,15,CASSAQGARYYGYTF,TGTGCCAGCAGTGCACAGGGGGCGCGGTACTATGGCTACACCTTC
-,TRBV11-1,-,TRBJ1-2,14,CASSSRWEKEGYTF,TGTGCCAGCAGCTCCCGTTGGGAGAAGGAAGGCTACACCTTC
-,TRBV7-8,-,TRBJ1-2,16,CASSSRVPGGNYGYTF,TGTGCCAGCAGCTCCCGGGTCCCGGGGGGTAACTATGGCTACACCTTC
-,TRBV4-1,TRBD1,TRBJ2-1,15,CASSQDRGYFNEQFF,TGCGCCAGCAGCCAGGACAGGGGGTACTTCAATGAGCAGTTCTTC
-,TRBV4-1,TRBD2,TRBJ2-4,19,CASSQGRGLDDLAKNIQYF,TGCGCCAGCAGTCAGGGCCGGGGACTAGACGATCTAGCCAAAAACATTCAGTACTTC
few,TRBV6-5,-,TRBJ1-5,14,CASSYQGWNQPQHF,TGTGCCAGCAGTTACCAGGGCTGGAATCAGCCCCAGCATTTT
-,TRBV5-1,-,TRBJ1-4,14,CASSFDSFNEKLFF,TGCGCCAGCAGCTTCGACAGTTTTAATGAAAAACTGTTTTTT
-,TRBV2,TRBD1,TRBJ2-1,16,CASSEDWDRGFNEQFF,TGTGCCAGCAGTGAAGATTGGGACAGGGGATTCAATGAGCAGTTCTTC
-,TRBV7-2,TRBD1,TRBJ2-7,13,CASSLEGAGEQYF,TGTGCCAGCAGCTTAGAGGGGGCTGGCGAGCAGTACTTC
-,TRBV11-2,-,TRBJ2-6,18,CASSLDRGYLSGANVLTF,TGTGCCAGCAGCTTAGATAGGGGGTACCTCTCTGGGGCCAACGTCCTGACTTTC
-,TRBV4-2,-,TRBJ1-3,15,CASSQEITSGDTIYF,TGTGCCAGCAGCCAAGAGATTACCTCTGGAGACACCATATATTTT
-,TRBV6-5,-,TRBJ2-1,13,CASTRGIYNEQFF,TGTGCCAGCACGCGCGGGATCTACAATGAGCAGTTCTTC
-,TRBV5-4,-,TRBJ1-2,14,CASSLAESLYGYTF,TGTGCCAGCAGCTTGGCGGAGAGCCTCTATGGCTACACCTTC
-,TRBV6-5,-,TRBJ2-1,15,CASSYSSTGISEQFF,TGTGCCAGCAGTTACTCAAGTACAGGGATAAGTGAGCAGTTCTTC
-,TRBV21-1,-,TRBJ1-3,10,CASSKGIWAF,TGTGCCAGCAGCAAAGGGATATGGGCCTTT
-,TRBV7-9,TRBD1,TRBJ1-2,16,CASSSPWTGGTRGYTF,TGTGCCAGCAGCTCCCCCTGGACAGGAGGCACGAGGGGCTACACCTTC
-,TRBV5-1,-,TRBJ2-7,13,CASSPGFSYEQYF,TGCGCCAGCAGCCCAGGTTTCTCCTACGAGCAGTACTTC
-,TRBV4-1,TRBD1,TRBJ1-2,15,CASSQDHGTGYGYTF,TGCGCCAGCAGCCAAGATCACGGGACAGGGTATGGCTACACCTTC
-,TRBV9,TRBD2,TRBJ2-4,14,CASSVGTSGGAKNF,TGTGCCAGCAGCGTAGGGACTAGCGGGGGGGCCAAGAACTTC
once,TRBV19,TRBD1,TRBJ2-7,15,CASSVTGTGFYEQYF,TGTGCCAGTAGTGTAACCGGGACAGGGTTCTACGAGCAGTACTTC
-,TRBV5-4,TRBD1,TRBJ1-6,15,CASSLVGDRDSPLHF,TGTGCCAGCAGCTTGGTAGGGGACAGGGATTCACCCCTCCACTTT
-,TRBV10-3,-,TRBJ1-5,13,CAITPNRDQPQHF,TGTGCCATCACCCCAAACAGGGATCAGCCCCAGCATTTT
-,TRBV11-2,-,TRBJ2-3,13,CAERSGGTDTQYF,TGTGCAGAGAGGTCGGGGGGCACAGATACGCAGTATTTT
-,TRBV19,-,TRBJ1-5,15,CASSIDTGSNQPQHF,TGTGCCAGTAGTATAGATACGGGGAGCAATCAGCCCCAGCATTTT
few,TRBV11-3,-,TRBJ2-5,13,CASSSGAVETQYF,TGTGCCAGCAGCTCAGGGGCGGTGGAGACCCAGTACTTC
once,TRBV11-1,TRBD1,TRBJ2-7,16,CASSRYGQAGTYEQYF,TGTGCCAGCAGCCGTTATGGACAGGCCGGTACCTACGAGCAGTACTTC
-,TRBV4-2,TRBD1,TRBJ1-2,16,CASSRSTGADLGGYTF,TGTGCCAGCAGCCGCTCCACAGGGGCTGATTTGGGTGGCTACACCTTC
-,TRBV11-2,TRBD2,TRBJ2-2,16,CASSSLAGADTGELFF,TGTGCCAGCAGCTCACTAGCGGGGGCCGACACCGGGGAGCTGTTTTTT
-,TRBV4-2,TRBD1,TRBJ1-5,17,CASSQGGGRGTPEPQHF,TGTGCCAGCAGCCAAGGAGGGGGCAGGGGAACTCCAGAGCCCCAGCATTTT